The 10 T cell receptor beta chains given below trace back to one sample, sequenced in a study of beta chain features in type 1 diabetes. Their specific antigens are unknown. General study results and limits: Moderate yet significant TCRB CDR3 shortening was seen in Type 1 diabetes patients in all four CD4+ subsets.

Sequencing targeted expressed TCRB transcripts, as all isolated RNA had been reverse transcribed. Sequencing used immunoSEQ multiplex PCR; TCRdb keeps in-frame clones, though not all of them. Counted here are a few hundred thousand clones, about 13% occurring once; the ten biggest clones make up roughly 0.015%. Sequenced: naive CD4+ T cells from blood. These receptors were taken from a woman between 18 and 29 years old with type 1 diabetes.

This chain connects TRBV5-1 to TRBJ2-7, with 7 bases aligning to TRBD2. This CDR3 is 14 amino acids long. V trimming: 7 bases; J trimming: 0 bases; junction bases outside the gene matches: 7. Germline CDR1 and CDR2: SGHRS and YFSETQ. CDR3 residues: CASGGDASSYEQYF. CDR3 sequence (DNA): TGCGCCAGCGGGGGGGACGCAAGCTCCTACGAGCAGTACTTC.

The chain employs TRBV7-9 and TRBJ2-5; D uncertain. Trimming took 5 bases from V and 4 from J, leaving 11 bases between them. CDR1 is SEHNR, CDR2 FQNEAQ, per germline (reference sequence). The length of the CDR3 is 13 residues. As DNA, the CDR3 is TGTGCCAGCAGCCCCCGGAGCCTAGAGACCCAGTACTTC. Protein product: CASSPRSLETQYF.

This chain uses TRBV19 with TRBJ2-7; no reliable D call. V was pared by 5 bases and J by 3 bases, with 14 bases between. In germline, CDR1 is LNHDA, CDR2 SQIVND (reference sequence). The CDR3 is 14 residues long. For the CDR3, the DNA is TGTGCCAGTAGTCTCCCCTCCTCCAACTACGAGCAGTACGTC. Its protein product is CASSLPSSNYEQYV.

The chain couples TRBV9 to TRBJ2-4; tentative D call: TRBD2 (6 bases). Germline CDR1 is SGDLS and CDR2 is YYNGEE. Trimming cost V 6 bases and J 0 bases, with 28 bases left between them. This CDR3 has 20 amino acids. CDR3 nucleotides: TGTGCCAGCACCATCTGGGCGAAACGGGACTCCCGGCTAGCCAAAAACATTCAGTACTTC. Its translation: CASTIWAKRDSRLAKNIQYF.

The rearrangement joins TRBV6-5 to TRBJ1-1, with a tentative D call TRBD1 (6 bases). Germline V lookup: CDR1 MNHEY, CDR2 SVGAGI. CDR3 length equals 14 residues. V was shortened by 0 bases and J by 5 bases, with 10 bases between the two germline ends. The DNA of the CDR3 is TGTGCCAGCAGTTACTCACAGGGTCGTACTGAAGCTTTCTTT. It specifies CASSYSQGRTEAFF.

This chain joins TRBV19 and TRBJ1-2; TRBD1 is a possible D gene (5 bases). Germline-derived CDR1 and CDR2 are LNHDA and SQIVND (reference sequence). This CDR3 spans 15 amino acids. Trimming removed 10 bases from V and 3 bases from J, with 21 bases in between. The chain's CDR3 is CAIGDRGSGDYGYTF. As DNA, the CDR3 is TGTGCCATTGGGGACCGGGGGAGCGGTGACTATGGCTACACCTTC. The complete variable domain, with remaining parts taken from reference TRBV19 and TRBJ1-2, reads DGGITQSPKYLFRKEGQNVTLSCEQNLNHDAMYWYRQDPGQGLRLIYYSQIVNDFQKGDIAEGYSVSREKKESFPLTVTSAQKNPTAFYLCAIGDRGSGDYGYTFGSGTRLTVV.

This clone has a handful of counts. The chain employs TRBV18 and TRBJ2-7; maybe TRBD2 (6 bases). V was cut by 0 bases and J by 6 bases, with 9 bases left in between. The CDR3 contains 13 residues. Per the germline V gene, CDR1 is KGHSH and CDR2 is LQKENI. CDR3 region: CASSPPGRGEQYF. In DNA form, the CDR3 reads TGTGCCAGCTCACCACCGGGGCGGGGCGAGCAGTACTTC.

The chain couples TRBV6-5 to TRBJ2-5; 9 bases line up with TRBD2. This CDR3 region has 14 residues. V lost 6 bases, J lost 4 bases, and 6 bases stayed unmatched. The germline V gene encodes CDR1 MNHEY and CDR2 SVGAGI. This chain's CDR3 is CASRSGRLGETQYF. DNA for the CDR3: TGTGCCAGCAGAAGCGGGAGGCTGGGAGAGACCCAGTACTTC.

The chain recombines TRBV27 with TRBJ2-3; possible D gene TRBD2, 5 bases. Germline CDR1 is MNHEY and CDR2 is SMNVEV (reference sequence). The V gene lost 6 bases and the J gene lost 0 bases, with 16 bases spanning the gap. CDR3 length: 16 residues. The CDR3 loop is CASSRKQRPSTDTQYF. CDR3 coding DNA: TGTGCCAGCAGCCGGAAACAGCGGCCTAGCACAGATACGCAGTATTTT.

V is TRBV5-6 and J is TRBJ2-5, with TRBD1 matching over 7 bases. CDR1 SGHDT and CDR2 YYEEEE come from the germline V gene. With 4 bases clipped from V and 1 base from J, the junction kept 4 bases outside the gene matches. The CDR3 has 14 amino acids. The CDR3 DNA reads as TGTGCCAGCAGCGCTGACAGGGTCCAAGAGACCCAGTACTTC. It codes for CASSADRVQETQYF.